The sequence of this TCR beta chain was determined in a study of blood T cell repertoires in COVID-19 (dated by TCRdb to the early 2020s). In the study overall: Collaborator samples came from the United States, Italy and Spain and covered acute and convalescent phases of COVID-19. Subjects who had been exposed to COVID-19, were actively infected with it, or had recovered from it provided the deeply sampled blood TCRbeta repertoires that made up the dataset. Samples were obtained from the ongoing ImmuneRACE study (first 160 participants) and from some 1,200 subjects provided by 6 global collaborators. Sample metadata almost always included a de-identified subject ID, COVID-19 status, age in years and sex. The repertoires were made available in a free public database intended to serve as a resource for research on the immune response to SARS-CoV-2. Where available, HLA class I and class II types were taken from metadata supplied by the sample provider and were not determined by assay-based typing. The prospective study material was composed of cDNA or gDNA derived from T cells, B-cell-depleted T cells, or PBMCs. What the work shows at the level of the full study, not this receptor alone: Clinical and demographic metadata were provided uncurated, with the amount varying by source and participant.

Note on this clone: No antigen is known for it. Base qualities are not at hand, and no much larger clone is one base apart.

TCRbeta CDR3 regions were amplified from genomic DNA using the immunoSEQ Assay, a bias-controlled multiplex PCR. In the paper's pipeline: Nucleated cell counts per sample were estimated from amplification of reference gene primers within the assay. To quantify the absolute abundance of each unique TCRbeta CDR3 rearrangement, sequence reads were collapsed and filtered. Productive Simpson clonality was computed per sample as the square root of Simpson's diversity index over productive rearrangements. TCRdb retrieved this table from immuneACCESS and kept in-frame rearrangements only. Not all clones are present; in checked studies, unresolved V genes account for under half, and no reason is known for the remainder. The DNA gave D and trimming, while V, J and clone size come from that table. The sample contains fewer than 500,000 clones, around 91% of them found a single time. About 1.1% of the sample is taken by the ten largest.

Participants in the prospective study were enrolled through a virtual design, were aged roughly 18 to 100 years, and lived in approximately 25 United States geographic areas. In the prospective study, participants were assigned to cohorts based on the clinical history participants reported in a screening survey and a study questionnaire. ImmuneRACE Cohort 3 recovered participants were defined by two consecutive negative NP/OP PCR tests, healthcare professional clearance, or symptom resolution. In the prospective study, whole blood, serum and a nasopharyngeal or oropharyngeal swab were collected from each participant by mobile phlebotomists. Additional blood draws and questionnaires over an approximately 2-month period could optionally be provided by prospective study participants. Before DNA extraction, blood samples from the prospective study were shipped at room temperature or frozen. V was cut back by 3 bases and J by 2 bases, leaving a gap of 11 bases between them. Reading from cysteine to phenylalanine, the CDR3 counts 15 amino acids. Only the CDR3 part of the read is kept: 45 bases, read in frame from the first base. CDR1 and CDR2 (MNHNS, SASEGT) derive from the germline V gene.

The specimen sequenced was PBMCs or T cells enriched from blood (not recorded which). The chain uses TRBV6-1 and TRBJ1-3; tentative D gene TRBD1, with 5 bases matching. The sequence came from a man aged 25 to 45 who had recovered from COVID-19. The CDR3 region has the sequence CASSDVGTAGNTIYF. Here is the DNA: TGTGCCAGCAGTGATGTGGGGACTGCTGGAAACACCATATATTTT.